This T cell receptor beta chain was retrieved from a study of blood T cell repertoires in COVID-19. For the study at large: Collection of acute and convalescent COVID-19 samples took place in the United States, Italy and Spain. T cells, B-cell-depleted T cells, or PBMCs supplied cDNA or gDNA.

Authors' analysis steps: How many nucleated cells were present was estimated from reference gene primer amplification. Produced via immunoSEQ multiplex PCR; TCRdb's table is partial and in-frame only. Clonal size and the V and J genes are those of that table, whereas D and trimming came from the DNA. The data hold about 180,000 clones, with approximately 83% observed a single time. The origin of this receptor is a man aged 45-65 years with active or convalescent COVID-19. Input material: peripheral blood.

CDR3 residues: CASIDRSNTGELFF. CDR3 in DNA: TGTGCCAGCATTGACAGGTCCAACACCGGGGAGCTGTTTTTT. The J gene is TRBJ2-2, the V gene TRBV2; D possibly corresponds to TRBD1 (6 bases). V was clipped by 7 bases and J by 2 bases, with 11 bases between them. The CDR3 is 14 amino acids. CDR1 is SNHLY, CDR2 FYNNEI, per germline. The entire variable domain, with the rest obtained from reference TRBV2 and TRBJ2-2, is as follows: EPEVTQTPSHQVTQMGQEVILRCVPISNHLYFYWYRQILGQKVEFLVSFYNNEISEKSEIFDDQFSVERPDGSNFTLKIRSTKLEDSAMYFCASIDRSNTGELFFGEGSRLTVL.